The 2 T cell receptor beta chains below all came from one sample that was sequenced in a study of T-cell memory formation after mild COVID-19. Via MiXCR, TCRdb re-called the 5' RACE reads, giving one row per CDR3 protein. Counted here are hundreds of thousands of distinct CDR3 sequences, approximately 16% occurring once; the ten biggest clones make up about 20%. Sample: PBMCs or a T cell subset sorted from them (not recorded which). These receptors were collected from a man younger than 35 who had mild COVID-19 (a few samples of this study predate the infection). Cell type and time point are not known.

In this sample, this clonotype turned up a few times. The chain employs TRBV5-6 and TRBJ1-6; 9 nucleotides line up with TRBD1. The CDR3 is 14 amino acids. From germline, CDR1 is SGHDT and CDR2 YYEEEE. V trimming: 4 bases; J trimming: 9 bases; junction bases outside the gene matches: 5. CDR3 loop: CASSGATGGSPLHF. The CDR3 coding sequence is TGTGCCAGCAGCGGGGCGACAGGGGGTTCACCCCTCCACTTT.

This chain uses TRBV27 with TRBJ1-1, with D perhaps matching TRBD1 (5 bases). Per the germline V gene, CDR1 is MNHEY and CDR2 is SMNVEV (reference sequence). Between the trimmed V and J ends, which lost 6 bases and 5 bases, there was a span of 16 bases. The CDR3 runs 14 residues. CDR3 amino acids: CASRPRTIDTEAFF. CDR3 sequence (DNA): TGTGCCAGCAGGCCCAGGACAATTGATACTGAAGCTTTCTTT.